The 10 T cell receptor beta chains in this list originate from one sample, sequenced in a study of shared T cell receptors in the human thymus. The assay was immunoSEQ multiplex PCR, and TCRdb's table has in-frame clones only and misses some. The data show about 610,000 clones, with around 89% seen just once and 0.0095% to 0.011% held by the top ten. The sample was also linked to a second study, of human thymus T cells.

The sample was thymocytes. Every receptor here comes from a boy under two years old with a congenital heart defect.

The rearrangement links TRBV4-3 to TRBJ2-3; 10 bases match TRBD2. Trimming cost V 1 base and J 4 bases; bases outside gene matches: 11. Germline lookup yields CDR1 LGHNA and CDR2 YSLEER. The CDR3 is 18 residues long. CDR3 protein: CASSQVPLAGVWPDTQYF. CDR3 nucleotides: TGCGCCAGCAGCCAAGTGCCGCTAGCGGGAGTGTGGCCAGATACGCAGTATTTT.

CDR3: CASSFRISYEQYF. CDR3 coding DNA: TGTGCCAGCAGTTTCAGGATTTCCTACGAGCAGTACTTC. The rearrangement links TRBV2 to TRBJ2-7; D unresolved. CDR1 is SNHLY and CDR2 is FYNNEI in the germline V gene. The CDR3 runs to 13 residues. V dropped 5 bases and J dropped 1 base, with 9 bases sitting between them.

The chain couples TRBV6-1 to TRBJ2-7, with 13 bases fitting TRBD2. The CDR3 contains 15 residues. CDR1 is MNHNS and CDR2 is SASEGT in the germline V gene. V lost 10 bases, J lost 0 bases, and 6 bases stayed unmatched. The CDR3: CATGLAGSSSYEQYF. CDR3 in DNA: TGTGCCACGGGACTAGCGGGGTCGAGCTCCTACGAGCAGTACTTC.

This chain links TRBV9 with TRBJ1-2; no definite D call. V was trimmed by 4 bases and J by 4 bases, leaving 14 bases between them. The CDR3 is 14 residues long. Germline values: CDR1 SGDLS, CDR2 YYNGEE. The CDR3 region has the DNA TGTGCCAGCAGCTCAAGGGAGGGCCCCTATGGCTACACCTTC. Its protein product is CASSSREGPYGYTF.

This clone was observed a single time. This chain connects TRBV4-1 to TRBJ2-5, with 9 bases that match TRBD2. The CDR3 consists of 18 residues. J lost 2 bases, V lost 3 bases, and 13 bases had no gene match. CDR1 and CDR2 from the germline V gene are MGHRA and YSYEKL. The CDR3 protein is CASSHGEDGGRAQETQYF. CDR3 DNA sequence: TGCGCCAGCAGCCATGGGGAAGATGGCGGGAGGGCTCAAGAGACCCAGTACTTC.

The CDR3 sequence is CADRDRFYGYTF. The DNA for the CDR3 is TGTGCCGACAGGGACCGCTTCTATGGCTACACCTTC. This chain joins TRBV28 and TRBJ1-2; 7 bases fit TRBD1. CDR1 MDHEN and CDR2 SYDVKM come from the germline V gene. V shed 11 bases, J shed 4 bases, and the junction held 7 bases outside the gene matches. This CDR3 has 12 residues.

CDR3 region: CASSLANSGSEGEQFF. CDR3 sequence (DNA): TGTGCCAGCAGCTTAGCGAATAGCGGGAGTGAAGGTGAGCAGTTCTTC. This chain links TRBV7-6 with TRBJ2-1; 9 nucleotides match TRBD2. CDR3 length: 16 residues. Germline V gene data show CDR1 as SGHVS and CDR2 as FNYEAQ. The J segment lost 9 bases and the V segment lost 0 bases, leaving 9 bases of the junction unmatched.

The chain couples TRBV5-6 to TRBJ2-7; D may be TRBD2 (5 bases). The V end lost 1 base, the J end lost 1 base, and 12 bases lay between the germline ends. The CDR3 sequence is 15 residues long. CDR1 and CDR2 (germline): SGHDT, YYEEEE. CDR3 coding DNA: TGTGCCAGCAGCTTGAGAGGGATAGGATCCTACGAGCAGTACTTC. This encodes CASSLRGIGSYEQYF.

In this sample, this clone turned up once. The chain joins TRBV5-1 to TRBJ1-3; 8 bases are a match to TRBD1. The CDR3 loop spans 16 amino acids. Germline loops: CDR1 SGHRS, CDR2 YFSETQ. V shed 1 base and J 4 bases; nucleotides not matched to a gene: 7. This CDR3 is CASSLRGQGTGNTIYF. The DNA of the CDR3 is TGCGCCAGCAGCTTGCGTGGACAGGGAACCGGAAACACCATATATTTT.

The CDR3 spells CASTSQANEQYF. CDR3 sequence (DNA): TGTGCCAGCACCTCACAGGCTAACGAGCAGTACTTC. The chain is built from TRBV28 and TRBJ2-7, with a tentative D call TRBD1 (5 bases). Trimming removed 7 bases from V and 5 bases from J, with 12 bases in between. Germline lookup yields CDR1 MDHEN and CDR2 SYDVKM. CDR3 length: 12 amino acids.